This T cell receptor beta chain was profiled in a study of T cell repertoires in cytomegalovirus infection. As for the study in general: CMV infection together with matching HLA type was indicated by public TCR beta signatures. General observations from the study: Carriers of CMV plus the relevant HLA were identified by cumulative public TCR beta family frequency.

The V gene end was trimmed by 7 bases and the J gene end by 3 bases; junction bases not matched to a gene: 8. The CDR3 loop spans 14 amino acids. Germline-derived CDR1 and CDR2 are MNHEY and SVGAGI. Using its own MiXCR run on the reads, TCRdb lists one record per CDR3 protein. Of 110,000 or so distinct CDR3 sequences in the sample, over 30% were seen once. On this clonotype: The antigen is not known.

The starting material was CD8+ T cells from cultured PBMCs, obtained from culture after CMV antigen stimulation. The sequence was obtained from a human donor in good health (CMV status not recorded). Some clones in this sample may be carry-over from other donors' samples. J is TRBJ2-7 and V is TRBV6-5, with 8 bases lining up with TRBD2. CDR3 in amino acids: CASTQPGLVYEQYF. As DNA, the CDR3 is TGTGCCAGCACCCAACCGGGACTAGTCTACGAGCAGTACTTC.